A single sample gave rise to the 4 T cell receptor beta chains below, sequenced in a study of T-cell reconstitution after alpha-beta-depleted transplantation in children. The TCRbeta library incorporated unique molecular identifiers. TCRdb reanalysed the PCR reads using MiXCR and keeps one entry per CDR3 protein. The sample shows about 470,000 distinct CDR3 sequences, around two fifths of them seen only once. Sequencing was performed on PBMCs, taken before TCRalphabeta/CD19-depleted stem cell transplant. The receptors were sampled from a girl aged 2 to 9 with aplastic anemia, due to receive a stem cell transplant.

This clonotype has a handful of counts. This rearrangement joins TRBV28 to TRBJ1-2; D unresolved. From germline, CDR1 is MDHEN and CDR2 SYDVKM. There are 13 residues in the CDR3. The germline V and J ends were trimmed by 10 bases and 5 bases, with 17 bases remaining between them. The CDR3: CAIWVAARYGYTF. CDR3 nucleotides: TGTGCCATCTGGGTGGCCGCGAGATATGGCTACACCTTC.

This clonotype was recorded a few times. V usage is TRBV7-2 and J usage is TRBJ1-6; 8 bases agree with TRBD1. Germline-derived CDR1 and CDR2 are SGHTA and FQGNSA. The CDR3 is 15 residues long. Unmatched junction bases numbered 7, after V lost 5 bases and J lost 7 bases. The CDR3 reads CASSLGQGDNSPLHF. CDR3 in DNA: TGTGCCAGCAGCCTCGGACAGGGTGACAATTCACCCCTCCACTTT.

This clonotype was recorded a few times. V is TRBV12-3 or TRBV12-4 and J is TRBJ2-1; 9 bases line up with TRBD2. V was pared by 5 bases and J by 4 bases, with 18 bases of the junction left unmatched. CDR3 size: 19 residues. The CDR3 nucleotides are TGTGCCAGCAGTCCCGGGCGGCTTGGGGTAGCGGGGGTTTACAATGAGCAGTTCTTC. Protein product: CASSPGRLGVAGVYNEQFF.

This clonotype showed up just once. V gene TRBV20-1 combines with J gene TRBJ1-1; TRBD1 matches 9 bases. CDR1 and CDR2 from the germline V gene are DFQATT and SNEGSKA (reference sequence). Unmatched junction bases numbered 12, after V lost 2 bases and J lost 5 bases. CDR3 length equals 16 residues. This CDR3 reads CSARRSTGTGSTEAFF. The DNA for the CDR3 is TGCAGTGCTAGAAGGTCAACCGGGACAGGGAGTACTGAAGCTTTCTTT.